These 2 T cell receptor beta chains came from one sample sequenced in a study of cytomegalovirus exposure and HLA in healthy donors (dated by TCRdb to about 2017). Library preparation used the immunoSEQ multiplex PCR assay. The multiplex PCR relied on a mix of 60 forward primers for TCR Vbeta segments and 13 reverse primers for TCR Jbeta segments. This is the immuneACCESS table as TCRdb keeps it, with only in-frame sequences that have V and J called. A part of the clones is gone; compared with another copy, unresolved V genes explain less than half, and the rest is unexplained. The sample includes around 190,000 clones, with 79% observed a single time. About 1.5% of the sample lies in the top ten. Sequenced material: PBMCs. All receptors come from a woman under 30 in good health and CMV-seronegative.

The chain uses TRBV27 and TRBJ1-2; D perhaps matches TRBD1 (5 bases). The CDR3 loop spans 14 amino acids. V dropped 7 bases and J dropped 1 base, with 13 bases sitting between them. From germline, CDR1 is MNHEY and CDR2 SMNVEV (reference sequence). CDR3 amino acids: CASKPDTNNYGYTF. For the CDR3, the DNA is TGTGCCAGCAAACCGGACACTAATAACTATGGCTACACCTTC.

The DNA for the CDR3 is TGCGCCAGCAGCTCCGGCCTAGCGGGGTCCGTCTCCTACGAGCAGTACTTC. This codes for CASSSGLAGSVSYEQYF. The J gene is TRBJ2-7, the V gene TRBV5-1; 9 bases are shared with TRBD2. The germline V gene has CDR1 SGHRS and CDR2 YFSETQ. The CDR3 is 17 amino acids. J gave up 0 bases and V 3 bases, and 10 bases lay outside the gene matches.